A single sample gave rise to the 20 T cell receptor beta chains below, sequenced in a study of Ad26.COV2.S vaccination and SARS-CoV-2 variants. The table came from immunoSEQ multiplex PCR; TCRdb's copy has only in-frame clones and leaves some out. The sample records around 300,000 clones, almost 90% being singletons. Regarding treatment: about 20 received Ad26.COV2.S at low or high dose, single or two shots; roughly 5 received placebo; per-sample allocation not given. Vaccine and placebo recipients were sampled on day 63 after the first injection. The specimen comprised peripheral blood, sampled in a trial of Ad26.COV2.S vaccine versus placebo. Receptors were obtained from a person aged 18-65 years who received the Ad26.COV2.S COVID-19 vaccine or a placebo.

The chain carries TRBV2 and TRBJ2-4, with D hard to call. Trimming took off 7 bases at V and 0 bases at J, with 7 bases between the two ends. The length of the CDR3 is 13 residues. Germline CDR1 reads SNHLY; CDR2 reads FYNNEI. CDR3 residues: CASKSIAKNIQYF. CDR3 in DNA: TGTGCCAGCAAAAGCATAGCCAAAAACATTCAGTACTTC.

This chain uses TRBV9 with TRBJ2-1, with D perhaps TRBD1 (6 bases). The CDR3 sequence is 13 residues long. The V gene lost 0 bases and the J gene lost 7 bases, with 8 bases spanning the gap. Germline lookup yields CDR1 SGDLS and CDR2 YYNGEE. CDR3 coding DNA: TGTGCCAGCAGCGTAGCTCAGGGGAATGAGCAGTTCTTC. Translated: CASSVAQGNEQFF.

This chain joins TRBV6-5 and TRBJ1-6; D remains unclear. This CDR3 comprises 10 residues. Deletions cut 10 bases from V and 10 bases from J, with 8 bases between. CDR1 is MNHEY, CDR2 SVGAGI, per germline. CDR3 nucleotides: TGTGCCACCTTAGGGTCACCCCTCCACTTT. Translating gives CATLGSPLHF.

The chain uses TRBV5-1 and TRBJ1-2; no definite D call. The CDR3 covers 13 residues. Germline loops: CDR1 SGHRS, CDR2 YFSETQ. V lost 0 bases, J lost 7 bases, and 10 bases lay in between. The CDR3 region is CASSLEGESGYTF. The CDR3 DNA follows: TGCGCCAGCAGCTTGGAGGGCGAGTCTGGCTACACCTTC. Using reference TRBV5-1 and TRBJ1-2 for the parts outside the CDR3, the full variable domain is KAGVTQTPRYLIKTRGQQVTLSCSPISGHRSVSWYQQTPGQGLQFLFEYFSETQRNKGNFPGRFSGRQFSNSRSEMNVSTLELGDSALYLCASSLEGESGYTFGSGTRLTVV.

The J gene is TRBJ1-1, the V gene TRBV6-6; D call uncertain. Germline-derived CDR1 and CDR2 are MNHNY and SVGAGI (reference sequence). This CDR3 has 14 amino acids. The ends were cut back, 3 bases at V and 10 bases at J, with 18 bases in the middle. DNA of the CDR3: TGTGCCAGCAGTTATGGATTCATTCAAGCAGGAGCTTTCTTT. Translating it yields CASSYGFIQAGAFF.

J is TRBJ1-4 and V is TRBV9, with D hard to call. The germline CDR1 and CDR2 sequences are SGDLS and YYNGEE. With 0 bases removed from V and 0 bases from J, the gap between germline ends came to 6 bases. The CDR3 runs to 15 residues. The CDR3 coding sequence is TGTGCCAGCAGCGTAGGGGCTTCAACTAATGAAAAACTGTTTTTT. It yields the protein CASSVGASTNEKLFF.

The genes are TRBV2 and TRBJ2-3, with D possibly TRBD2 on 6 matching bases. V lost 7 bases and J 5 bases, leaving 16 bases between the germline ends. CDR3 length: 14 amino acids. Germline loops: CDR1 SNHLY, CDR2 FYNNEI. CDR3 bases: TGTGCCAGCAAGGAGGGAAACTGGGAAGATACGCAGTATTTT. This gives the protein CASKEGNWEDTQYF.

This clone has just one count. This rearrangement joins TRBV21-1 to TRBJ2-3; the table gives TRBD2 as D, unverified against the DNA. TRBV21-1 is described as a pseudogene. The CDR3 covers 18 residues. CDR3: CASSKHLKRCGSTDTQYF. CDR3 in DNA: TGTGCCAGCAGCAAGCATCTAAAAAGGTGCGGGAGCACAGATACGCAGTATTTT.

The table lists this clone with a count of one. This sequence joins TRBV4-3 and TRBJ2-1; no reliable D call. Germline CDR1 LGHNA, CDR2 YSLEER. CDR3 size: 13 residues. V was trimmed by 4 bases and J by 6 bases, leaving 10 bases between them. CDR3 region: CASSLTAANEQFF. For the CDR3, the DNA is TGCGCCAGCAGCCTTACCGCAGCCAATGAGCAGTTCTTC.

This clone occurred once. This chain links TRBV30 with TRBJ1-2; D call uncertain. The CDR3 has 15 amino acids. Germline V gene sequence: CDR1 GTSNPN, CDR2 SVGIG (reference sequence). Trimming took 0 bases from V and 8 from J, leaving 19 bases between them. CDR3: CAWSVLRGRVGGYTF. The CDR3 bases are TGTGCCTGGAGTGTACTCCGAGGTCGGGTCGGCGGCTACACCTTC.

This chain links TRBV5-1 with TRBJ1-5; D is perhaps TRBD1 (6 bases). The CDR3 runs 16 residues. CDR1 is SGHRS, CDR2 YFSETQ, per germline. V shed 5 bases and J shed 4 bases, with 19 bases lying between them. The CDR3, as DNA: TGCGCCAGCAGACTGGACAGCCAGCATTTTAATCAGCCCCAGCATTTT. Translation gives CASRLDSQHFNQPQHF.

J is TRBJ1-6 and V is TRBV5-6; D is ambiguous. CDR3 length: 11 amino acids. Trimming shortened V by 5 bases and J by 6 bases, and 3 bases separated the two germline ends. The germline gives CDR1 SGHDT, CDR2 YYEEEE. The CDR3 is CASSSNSPLHF. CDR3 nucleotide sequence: TGTGCCAGCAGTTCTAATTCACCCCTCCACTTT. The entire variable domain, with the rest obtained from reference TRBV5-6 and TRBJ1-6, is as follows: DAGVTQSPTHLIKTRGQQVTLRCSPKSGHDTVSWYQQALGQGPQFIFQYYEEEERQRGNFPDRFSGHQFPNYSSELNVNALLLGDSALYLCASSSNSPLHFGNGTRLTVT.

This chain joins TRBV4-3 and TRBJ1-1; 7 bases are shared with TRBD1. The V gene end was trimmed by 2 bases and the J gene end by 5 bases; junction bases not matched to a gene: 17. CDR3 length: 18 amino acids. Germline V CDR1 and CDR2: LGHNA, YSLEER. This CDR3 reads CASSQRSPIRDRFTEAFF. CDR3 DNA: TGCGCCAGCAGCCAACGTTCTCCAATCCGGGACAGATTTACTGAAGCTTTCTTT.

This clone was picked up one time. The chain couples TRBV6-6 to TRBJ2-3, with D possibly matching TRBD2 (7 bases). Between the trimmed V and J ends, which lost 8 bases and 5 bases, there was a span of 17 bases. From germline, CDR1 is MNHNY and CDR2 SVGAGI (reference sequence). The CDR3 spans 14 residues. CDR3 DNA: TGTGCCAGCCGGGGGGCTAGCGAGGGAGATACGCAGTATTTT. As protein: CASRGASEGDTQYF.

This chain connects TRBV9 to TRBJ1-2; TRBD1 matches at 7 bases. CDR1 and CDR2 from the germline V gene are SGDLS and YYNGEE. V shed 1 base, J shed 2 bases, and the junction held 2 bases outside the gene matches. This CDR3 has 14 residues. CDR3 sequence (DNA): TGTGCCAGCAGCGTATTACAGGGGAACTATGGCTACACCTTC. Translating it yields CASSVLQGNYGYTF.

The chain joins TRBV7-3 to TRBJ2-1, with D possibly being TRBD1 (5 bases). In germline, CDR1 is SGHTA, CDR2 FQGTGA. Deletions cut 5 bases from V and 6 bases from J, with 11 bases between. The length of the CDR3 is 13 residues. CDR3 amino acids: CASSATGGNEQFF. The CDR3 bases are TGTGCCAGCAGCGCTACAGGTGGCAATGAGCAGTTCTTC. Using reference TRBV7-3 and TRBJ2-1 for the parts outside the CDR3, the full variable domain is GAGVSQTPSNKVTEKGKYVELRCDPISGHTALYWYRQSLGQGPEFLIYFQGTGAADDSGLPNDRFFAVRPEGSVSTLKIQRTERGDSAVYLCASSATGGNEQFFGPGTRLTVL.

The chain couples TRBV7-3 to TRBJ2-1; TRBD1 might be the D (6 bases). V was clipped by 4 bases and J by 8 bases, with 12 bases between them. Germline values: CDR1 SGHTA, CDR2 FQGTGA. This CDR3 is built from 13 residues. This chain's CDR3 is CASSSLWGHEQFF. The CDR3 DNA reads TGTGCCAGCAGCTCCCTTTGGGGGCATGAGCAGTTCTTC.

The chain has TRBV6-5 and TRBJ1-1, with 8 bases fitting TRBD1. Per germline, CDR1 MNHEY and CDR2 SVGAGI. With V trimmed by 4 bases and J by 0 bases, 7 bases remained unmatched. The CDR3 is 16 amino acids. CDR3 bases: TGTGCCAGCAGTTTGCGACAGGGGCGGTTGAACACTGAAGCTTTCTTT. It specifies CASSLRQGRLNTEAFF.

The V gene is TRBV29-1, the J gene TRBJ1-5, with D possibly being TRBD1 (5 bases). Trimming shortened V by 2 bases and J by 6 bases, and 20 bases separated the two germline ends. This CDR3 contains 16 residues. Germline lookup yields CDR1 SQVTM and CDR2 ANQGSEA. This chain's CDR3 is CSVEPLGWGSSQPQHF. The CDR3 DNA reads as TGCAGCGTTGAACCCCTAGGATGGGGCTCGAGTCAGCCCCAGCATTTT.

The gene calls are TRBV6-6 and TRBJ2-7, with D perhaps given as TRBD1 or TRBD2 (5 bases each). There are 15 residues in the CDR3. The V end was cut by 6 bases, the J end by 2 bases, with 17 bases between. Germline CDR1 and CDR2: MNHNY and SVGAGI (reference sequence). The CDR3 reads CASSTEMGRPYEQYF. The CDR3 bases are TGTGCCAGCAGCACCGAGATGGGACGGCCCTACGAGCAGTACTTC.